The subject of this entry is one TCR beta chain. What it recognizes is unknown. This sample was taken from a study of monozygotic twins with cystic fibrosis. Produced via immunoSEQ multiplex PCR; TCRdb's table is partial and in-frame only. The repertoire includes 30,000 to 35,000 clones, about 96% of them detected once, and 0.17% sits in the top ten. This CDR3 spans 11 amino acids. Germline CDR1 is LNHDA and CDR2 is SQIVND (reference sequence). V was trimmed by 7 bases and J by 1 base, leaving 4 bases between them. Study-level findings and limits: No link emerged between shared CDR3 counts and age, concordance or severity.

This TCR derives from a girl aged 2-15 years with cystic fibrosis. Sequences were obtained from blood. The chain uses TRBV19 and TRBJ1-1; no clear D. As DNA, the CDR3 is TGTGCCAGTATCTCGAACACTGAAGCTTTCTTT. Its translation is CASISNTEAFF.